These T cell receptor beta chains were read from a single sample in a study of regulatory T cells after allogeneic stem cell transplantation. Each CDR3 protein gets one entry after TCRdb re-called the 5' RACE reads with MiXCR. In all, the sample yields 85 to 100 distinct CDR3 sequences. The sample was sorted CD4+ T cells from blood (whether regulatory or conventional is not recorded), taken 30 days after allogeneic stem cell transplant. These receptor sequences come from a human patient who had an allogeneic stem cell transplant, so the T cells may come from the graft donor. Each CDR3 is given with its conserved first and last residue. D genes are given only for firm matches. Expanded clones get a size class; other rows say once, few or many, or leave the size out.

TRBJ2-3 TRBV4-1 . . CASCQRRESGADTQYF TGCGCCAGCTGCCAAAGAAGGGAAAGTGGCGCAGATACGCAGTATTTT
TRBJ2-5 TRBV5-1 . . CASSLEGVRETQYF TGCGCCAGCAGCTTGGAGGGAGTTCGTGAGACCCAGTACTTC
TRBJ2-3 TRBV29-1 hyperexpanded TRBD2 CSVGMRREADTQYF TGCAGCGTCGGGATGAGGCGGGAGGCAGATACGCAGTATTTT
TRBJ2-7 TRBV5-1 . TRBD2 CASSLLAGSMYEQYF TGCGCCAGCAGCTTGCTAGCGGGATCCATGTACGAGCAGTACTTC
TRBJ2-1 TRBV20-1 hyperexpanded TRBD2 CSAVAGGLNEQFF TGCAGTGCTGTAGCGGGAGGGCTCAATGAGCAGTTCTTC
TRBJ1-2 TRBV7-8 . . CASSSRDRGVYGYTF TGTGCCAGCAGCTCTCGGGATAGGGGAGTCTATGGCTACACCTTC
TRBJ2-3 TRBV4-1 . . CASSRRRGSGADTQYF TGCGCCAGCAGCCGAAGAAGGGGAAGCGGCGCAGATACGCAGTATTTT
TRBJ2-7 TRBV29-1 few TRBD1 CSVEGLQGAREQYF TGCAGCGTTGAAGGCCTACAGGGGGCGAGAGAGCAGTACTTC
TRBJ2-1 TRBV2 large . CASRGGSQLLYNEQFF TGTGCCAGCCGAGGCGGGTCCCAACTTCTCTACAATGAGCAGTTCTTC
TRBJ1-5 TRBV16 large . CASSQLVQGLGNQPQHF TGTGCCAGCAGCCAATTGGTCCAGGGTTTAGGCAATCAGCCCCAGCATTTT
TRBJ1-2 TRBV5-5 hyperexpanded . CASSSEQGWRGYTF TGTGCCAGCAGCTCGGAACAGGGTTGGAGGGGCTACACCTTC
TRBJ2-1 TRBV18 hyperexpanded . CASSPLARSVEQFF TGTGCCAGCTCACCTCTAGCAAGGTCCGTTGAGCAGTTCTTC
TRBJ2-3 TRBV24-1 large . CATSDFKPGSRHTDTQYF TGTGCCACCAGTGATTTTAAGCCGGGCTCACGGCACACAGATACGCAGTATTTT
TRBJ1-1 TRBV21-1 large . CASSHQGNTEAFF TGTGCCAGCAGCCACCAGGGGAACACTGAAGCTTTCTTT
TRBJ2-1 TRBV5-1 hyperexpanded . CASSGKARAGDEQFF TGCGCCAGCAGCGGAAAGGCCCGCGCAGGCGATGAGCAGTTCTTC
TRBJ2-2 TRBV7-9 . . CARSVGRGNTGELFF TGTGCCCGCAGCGTAGGACGGGGGAACACCGGGGAGCTGTTTTTT
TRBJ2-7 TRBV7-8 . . CASTPEGFGFGYEQYF TGTGCCAGCACCCCTGAGGGCTTCGGGTTCGGGTACGAGCAGTACTTC
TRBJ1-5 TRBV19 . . CASSLQGYSNQPQHF TGTGCCAGTAGCCTACAGGGATATAGCAATCAGCCCCAGCATTTT
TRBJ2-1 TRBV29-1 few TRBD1 CSVRTSATGQGFYNEQFF TGCAGTGTTCGAACGTCGGCCACGGGACAGGGGTTTTACAATGAGCAGTTCTTC
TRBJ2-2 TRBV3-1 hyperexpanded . CASSPSRVAGELFF TGTGCCAGCAGCCCATCCCGGGTAGCCGGGGAGCTGTTTTTT
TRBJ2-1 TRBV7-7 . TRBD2 CASSFGTRVSKEQFF TGTGCTAGCAGCTTCGGGACTAGGGTCTCCAAAGAGCAGTTCTTC
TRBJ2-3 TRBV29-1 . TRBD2 CSVGMRREADTRYF TGCAGCGTCGGGATGAGGCGGGAGGCAGATACGCGATACTTT
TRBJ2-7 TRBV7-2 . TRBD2 CASSSLAGGHEQYF TGTGCCAGCAGCTCACTAGCGGGAGGTCACGAGCAGTACTTC
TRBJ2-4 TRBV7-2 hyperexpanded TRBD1 CASSRRGTGFAKNIQYF TGTGCCAGCAGCAGACGGGGGACAGGGTTTGCCAAAAACATTCAGTACTTC
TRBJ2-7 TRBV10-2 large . CASSEPSVSYEQYF TGCGCCAGCAGTGAGCCTTCCGTCTCCTACGAGCAGTACTTC
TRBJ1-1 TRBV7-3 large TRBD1 CASSATGGTEAFF TGTGCCAGCAGCGCCACAGGGGGGACTGAAGCTTTCTTT
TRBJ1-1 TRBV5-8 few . CASSFVGRGPTTEAFF TGTGCCAGCAGCTTTGTGGGCAGGGGCCCGACAACTGAAGCTTTCTTT
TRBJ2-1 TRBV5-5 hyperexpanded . CASSLNGQYSYNEQFF TGTGCCAGCAGCCTAAACGGACAGTACTCCTACAATGAGCAGTTCTTC
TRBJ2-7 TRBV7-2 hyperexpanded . CASSLGLTRASYEQYF TGTGCCAGCAGCTTAGGCCTGACAAGAGCCTCCTACGAGCAGTACTTC
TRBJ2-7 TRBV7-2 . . CASSLDPTRASYEQYF TGTGCCAGCAGCTTAGACCCGACAAGAGCCTCCTACGAGCAGTACTTC
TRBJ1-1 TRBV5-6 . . CASSYRRLNTEAFF TGTGCCAGCAGCTACAGACGGTTGAACACTGAAGCTTTCTTT
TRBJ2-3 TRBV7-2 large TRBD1 CASSPQGTDTQYF TGTGCCAGCAGCCCACAGGGGACGGATACGCAGTATTTT
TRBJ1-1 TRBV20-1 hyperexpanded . CSASGRMETEAFF TGCAGTGCTAGCGGCAGGATGGAGACTGAAGCTTTCTTT